The TCR beta chain described here comes from a study of blood T cell repertoires in COVID-19. Across the study: Spain, Italy and the United States supplied samples that represented acute and convalescent COVID-19. From T cells, B-cell-depleted T cells, or PBMCs came the material, which was cDNA or gDNA.

The repertoire was sequenced with immunoSEQ multiplex PCR; TCRdb's copy has only in-frame clones and lacks some. Of around 140,000 clones listed, around 91% were seen once; the top ten hold around an eighth. Germline CDR1 and CDR2: LNHDA and SQIVND (reference sequence). V was clipped by 4 bases and J by 2 bases, with 10 bases between them. The CDR3 is made up of 14 amino acids. Sequenced sample: peripheral blood. This chain links TRBV19 with TRBJ2-3, with TRBD1 as a possible D gene (5 bases). This clonotype was obtained from a man aged 18 to 29 with COVID-19, enrolled during active disease. Here the CDR3 DNA reads TGTGCCAGTAGTAGGGGCAGAGACACAGATACGCAGTATTTT. This sequence encodes CASSRGRDTDTQYF.